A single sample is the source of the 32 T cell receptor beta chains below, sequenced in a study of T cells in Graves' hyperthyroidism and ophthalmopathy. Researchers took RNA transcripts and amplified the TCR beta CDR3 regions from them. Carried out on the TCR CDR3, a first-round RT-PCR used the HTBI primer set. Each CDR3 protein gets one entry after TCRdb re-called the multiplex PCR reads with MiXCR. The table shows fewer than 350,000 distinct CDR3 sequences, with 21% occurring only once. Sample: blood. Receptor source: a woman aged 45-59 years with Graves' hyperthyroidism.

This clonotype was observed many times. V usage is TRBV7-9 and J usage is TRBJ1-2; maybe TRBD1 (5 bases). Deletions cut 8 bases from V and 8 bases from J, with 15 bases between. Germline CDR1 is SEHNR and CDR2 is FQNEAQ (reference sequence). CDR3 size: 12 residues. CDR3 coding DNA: TGTGCCAGCGTACCCTGGGGCCGGGGCTACACCTTC. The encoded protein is CASVPWGRGYTF.

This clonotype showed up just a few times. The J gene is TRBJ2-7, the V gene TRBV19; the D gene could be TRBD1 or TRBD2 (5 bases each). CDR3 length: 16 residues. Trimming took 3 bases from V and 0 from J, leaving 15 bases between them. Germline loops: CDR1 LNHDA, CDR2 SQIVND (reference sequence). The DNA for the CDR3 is TGTGCCAGTAGTATTTCACTGAGGGGACCCTCCTACGAGCAGTACTTC. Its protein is CASSISLRGPSYEQYF.

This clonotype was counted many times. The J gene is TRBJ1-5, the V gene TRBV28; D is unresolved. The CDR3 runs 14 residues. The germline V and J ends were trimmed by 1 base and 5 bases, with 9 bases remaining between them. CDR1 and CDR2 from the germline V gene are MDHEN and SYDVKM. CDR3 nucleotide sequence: TGTGCCAGCAGTTTATCGCGGCTAGATCAGCCCCAGCATTTT. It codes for CASSLSRLDQPQHF.

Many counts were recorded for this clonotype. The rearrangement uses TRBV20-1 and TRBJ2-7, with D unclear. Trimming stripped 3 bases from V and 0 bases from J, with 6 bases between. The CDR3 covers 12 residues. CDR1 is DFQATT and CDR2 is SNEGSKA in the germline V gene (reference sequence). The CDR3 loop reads CSARVHSYEQYF. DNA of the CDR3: TGCAGTGCTAGGGTCCACTCCTACGAGCAGTACTTC.

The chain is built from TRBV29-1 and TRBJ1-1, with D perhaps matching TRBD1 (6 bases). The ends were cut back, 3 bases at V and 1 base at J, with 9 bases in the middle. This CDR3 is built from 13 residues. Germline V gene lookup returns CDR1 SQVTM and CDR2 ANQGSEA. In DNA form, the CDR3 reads TGCAGCGTTGACGGGACATCGAACACTGAAGCTTTCTTT. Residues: CSVDGTSNTEAFF.

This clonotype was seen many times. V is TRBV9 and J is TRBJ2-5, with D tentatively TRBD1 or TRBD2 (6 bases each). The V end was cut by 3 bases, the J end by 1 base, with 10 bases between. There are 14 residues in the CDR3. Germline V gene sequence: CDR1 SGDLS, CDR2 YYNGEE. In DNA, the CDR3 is TGTGCCAGCAGCGGGGGGGCAATCCAAGAGACCCAGTACTTC. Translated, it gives CASSGGAIQETQYF.

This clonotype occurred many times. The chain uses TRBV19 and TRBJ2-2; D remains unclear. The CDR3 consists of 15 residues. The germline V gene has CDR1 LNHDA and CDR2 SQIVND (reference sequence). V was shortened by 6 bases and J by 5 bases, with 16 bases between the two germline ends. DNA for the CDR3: TGTGCCAGTAGCCAAATTGTTAGGGTTACCGGGGAGCTGTTTTTT. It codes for CASSQIVRVTGELFF.

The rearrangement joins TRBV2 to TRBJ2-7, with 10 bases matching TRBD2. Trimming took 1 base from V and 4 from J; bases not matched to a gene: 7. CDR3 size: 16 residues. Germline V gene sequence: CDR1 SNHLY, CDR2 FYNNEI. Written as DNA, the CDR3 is TGTGCCAGCAGTGAAGATATGGCTAGCGGGAGTTACGAGCAGTACTTC. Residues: CASSEDMASGSYEQYF.

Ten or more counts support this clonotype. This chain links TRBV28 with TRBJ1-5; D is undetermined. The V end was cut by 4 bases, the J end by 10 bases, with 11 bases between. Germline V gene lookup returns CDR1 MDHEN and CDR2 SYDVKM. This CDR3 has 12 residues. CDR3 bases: TGTGCCAGCAGTTCCCTCGATCGACCCCAGCATTTT. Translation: CASSSLDRPQHF.

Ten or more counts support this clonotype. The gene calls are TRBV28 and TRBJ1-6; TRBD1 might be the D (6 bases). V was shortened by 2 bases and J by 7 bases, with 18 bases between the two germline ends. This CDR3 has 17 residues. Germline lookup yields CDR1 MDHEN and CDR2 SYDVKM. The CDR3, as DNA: TGTGCCAGCAGTTTACCCTTCAACAGGGTACGGAATTCACCCCTCCACTTT. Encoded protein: CASSLPFNRVRNSPLHF.

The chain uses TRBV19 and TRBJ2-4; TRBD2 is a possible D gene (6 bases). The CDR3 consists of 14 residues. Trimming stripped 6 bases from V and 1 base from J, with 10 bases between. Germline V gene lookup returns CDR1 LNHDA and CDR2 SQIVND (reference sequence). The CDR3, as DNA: TGTGCCAGTAGGATGGCGGGGGCCAAAAACATTCAGTACTTC. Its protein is CASRMAGAKNIQYF.

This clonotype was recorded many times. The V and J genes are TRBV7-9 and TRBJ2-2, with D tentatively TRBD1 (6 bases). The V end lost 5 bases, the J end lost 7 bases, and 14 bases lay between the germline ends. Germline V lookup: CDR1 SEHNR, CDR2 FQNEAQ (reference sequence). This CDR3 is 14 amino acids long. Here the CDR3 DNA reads TGTGCCAGCAGCCCAGTGGGGGCGGTCGGGGAGCTGTTTTTT. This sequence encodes CASSPVGAVGELFF.

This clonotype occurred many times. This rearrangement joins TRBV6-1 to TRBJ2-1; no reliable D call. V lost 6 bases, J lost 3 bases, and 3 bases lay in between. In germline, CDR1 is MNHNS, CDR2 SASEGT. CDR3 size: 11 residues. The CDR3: CASRHYNEQFF. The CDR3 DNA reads TGTGCCAGCAGGCACTACAATGAGCAGTTCTTC.

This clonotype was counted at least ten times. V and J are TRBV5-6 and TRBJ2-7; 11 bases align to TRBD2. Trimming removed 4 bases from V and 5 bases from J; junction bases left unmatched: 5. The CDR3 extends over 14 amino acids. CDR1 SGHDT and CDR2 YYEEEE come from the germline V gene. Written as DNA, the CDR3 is TGTGCCAGCAGCATTAGCGGGGGGGCCCACGAGCAGTACTTC. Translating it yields CASSISGGAHEQYF.

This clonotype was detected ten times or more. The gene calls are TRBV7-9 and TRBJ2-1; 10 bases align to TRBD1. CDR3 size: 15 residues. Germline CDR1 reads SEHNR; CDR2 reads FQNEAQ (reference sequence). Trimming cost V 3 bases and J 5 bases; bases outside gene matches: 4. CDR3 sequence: CASSLGQGTHNEQFF. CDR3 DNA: TGTGCCAGCAGCTTGGGACAGGGGACCCACAATGAGCAGTTCTTC.

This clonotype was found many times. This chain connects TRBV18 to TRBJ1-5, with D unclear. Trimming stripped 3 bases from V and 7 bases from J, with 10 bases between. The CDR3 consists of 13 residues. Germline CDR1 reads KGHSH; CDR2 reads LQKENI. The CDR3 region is CASSPQRGQPQHF. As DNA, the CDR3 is TGTGCCAGCTCACCGCAGAGAGGACAGCCCCAGCATTTT.

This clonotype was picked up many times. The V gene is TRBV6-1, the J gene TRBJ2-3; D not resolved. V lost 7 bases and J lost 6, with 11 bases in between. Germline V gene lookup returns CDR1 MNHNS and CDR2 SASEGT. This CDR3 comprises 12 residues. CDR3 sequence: CASTSIGDTQYF. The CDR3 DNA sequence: TGTGCCAGCACCTCAATAGGTGATACGCAGTATTTT.

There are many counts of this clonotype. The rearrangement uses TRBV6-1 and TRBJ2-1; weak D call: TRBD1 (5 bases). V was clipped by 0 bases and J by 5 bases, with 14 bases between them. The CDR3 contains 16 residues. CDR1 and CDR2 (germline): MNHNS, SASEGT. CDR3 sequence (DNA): TGTGCCAGCAGTGAAGCGGCAGGGTTTGGGAACAATGAGCAGTTCTTC. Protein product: CASSEAAGFGNNEQFF.

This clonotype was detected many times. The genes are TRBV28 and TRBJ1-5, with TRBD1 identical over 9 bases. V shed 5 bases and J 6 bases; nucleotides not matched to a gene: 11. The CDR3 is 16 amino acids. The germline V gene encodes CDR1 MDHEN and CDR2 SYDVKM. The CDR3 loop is CASSLPGQGQGQPQHF. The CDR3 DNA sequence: TGTGCCAGCAGTCTCCCCGGACAGGGGCAGGGTCAGCCCCAGCATTTT.

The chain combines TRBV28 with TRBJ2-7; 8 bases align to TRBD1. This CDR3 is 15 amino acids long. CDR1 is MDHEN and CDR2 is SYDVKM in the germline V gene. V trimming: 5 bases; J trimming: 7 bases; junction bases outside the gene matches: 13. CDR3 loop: CASSITGGTFGEQYF. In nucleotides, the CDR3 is TGTGCCAGCAGTATAACAGGGGGAACCTTTGGAGAGCAGTACTTC.

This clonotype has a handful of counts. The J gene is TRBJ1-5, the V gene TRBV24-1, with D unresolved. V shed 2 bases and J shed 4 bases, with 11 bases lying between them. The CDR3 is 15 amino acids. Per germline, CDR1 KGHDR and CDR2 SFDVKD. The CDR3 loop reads CATSDSGLWNQPQHF. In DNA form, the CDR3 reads TGTGCCACCAGTGATTCGGGTTTATGGAATCAGCCCCAGCATTTT.

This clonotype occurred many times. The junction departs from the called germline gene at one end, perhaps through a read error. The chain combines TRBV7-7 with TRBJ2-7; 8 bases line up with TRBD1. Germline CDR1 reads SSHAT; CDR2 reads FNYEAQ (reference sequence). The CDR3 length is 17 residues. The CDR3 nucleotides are TGTGCTAGCAGCACCCACCACCGTCGACAGGGGATCTACGAGCAGTACTTC. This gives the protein CASSTHHRRQGIYEQYF.

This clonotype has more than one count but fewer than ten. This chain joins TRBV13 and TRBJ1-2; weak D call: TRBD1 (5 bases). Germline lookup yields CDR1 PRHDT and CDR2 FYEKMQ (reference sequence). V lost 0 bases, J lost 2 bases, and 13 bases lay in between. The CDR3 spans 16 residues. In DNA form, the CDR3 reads TGTGCCAGCAGCTTAGGGGCGTTGGGACGGAACTATGGCTACACCTTC. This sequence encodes CASSLGALGRNYGYTF. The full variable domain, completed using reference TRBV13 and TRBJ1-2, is AAGVIQSPRHLIKEKRETATLKCYPIPRHDTVYWYQQGPGQDPQFLISFYEKMQSDKGSIPDRFSAQQFSDYHSELNMSSLELGDSALYFCASSLGALGRNYGYTFGSGTRLTVV.

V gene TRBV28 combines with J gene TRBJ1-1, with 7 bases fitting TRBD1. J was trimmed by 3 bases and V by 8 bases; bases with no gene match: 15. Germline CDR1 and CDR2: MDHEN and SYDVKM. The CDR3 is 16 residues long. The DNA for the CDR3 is TGTGCCAGCGAGGGGGGACAGAAGGTGGCGTACACTGAAGCTTTCTTT. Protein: CASEGGQKVAYTEAFF.

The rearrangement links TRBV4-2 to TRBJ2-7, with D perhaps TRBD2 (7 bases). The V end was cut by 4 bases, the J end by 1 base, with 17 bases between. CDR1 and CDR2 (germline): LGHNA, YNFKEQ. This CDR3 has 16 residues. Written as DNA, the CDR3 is TGTGCCAGCAGCCCAGGGGAGGTAGCGGGTTCCTACGAGCAGTACTTC. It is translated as CASSPGEVAGSYEQYF.

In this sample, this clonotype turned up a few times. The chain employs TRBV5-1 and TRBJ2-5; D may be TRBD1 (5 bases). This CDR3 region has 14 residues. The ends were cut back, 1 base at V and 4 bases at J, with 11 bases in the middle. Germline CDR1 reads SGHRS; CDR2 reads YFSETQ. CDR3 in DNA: TGCGCCAGCAGCTTGTCAGCAGGGCGAGAGACCCAGTACTTC. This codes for CASSLSAGRETQYF.

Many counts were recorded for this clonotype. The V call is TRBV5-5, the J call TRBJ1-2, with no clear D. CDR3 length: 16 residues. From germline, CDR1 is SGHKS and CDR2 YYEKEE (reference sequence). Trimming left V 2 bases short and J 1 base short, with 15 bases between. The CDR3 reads CASSFGHTGLNYGYTF. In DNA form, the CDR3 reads TGTGCCAGCAGCTTTGGCCACACGGGCCTTAACTATGGCTACACCTTC.

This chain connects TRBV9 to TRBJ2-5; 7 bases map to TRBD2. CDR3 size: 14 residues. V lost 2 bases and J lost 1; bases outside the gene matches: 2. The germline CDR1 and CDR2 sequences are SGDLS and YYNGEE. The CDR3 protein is CASSVGTTQETQYF. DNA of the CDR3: TGTGCCAGCAGCGTCGGGACTACCCAAGAGACCCAGTACTTC.

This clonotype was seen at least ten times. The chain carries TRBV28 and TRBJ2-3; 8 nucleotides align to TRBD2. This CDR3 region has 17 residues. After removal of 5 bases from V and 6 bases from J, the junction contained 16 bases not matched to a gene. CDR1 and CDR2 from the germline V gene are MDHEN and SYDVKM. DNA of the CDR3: TGTGCCAGCAGTCCACCGTGGGGTAGCGGGGCCCGGGATACGCAGTATTTT. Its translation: CASSPPWGSGARDTQYF.

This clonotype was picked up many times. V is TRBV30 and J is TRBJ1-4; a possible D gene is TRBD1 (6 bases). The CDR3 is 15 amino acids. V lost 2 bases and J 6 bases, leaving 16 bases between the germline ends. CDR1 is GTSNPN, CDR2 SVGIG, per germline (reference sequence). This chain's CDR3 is CAWSQRTVGDEKLFF. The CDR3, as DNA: TGTGCCTGGAGTCAGAGGACAGTCGGAGATGAAAAACTGTTTTTT.

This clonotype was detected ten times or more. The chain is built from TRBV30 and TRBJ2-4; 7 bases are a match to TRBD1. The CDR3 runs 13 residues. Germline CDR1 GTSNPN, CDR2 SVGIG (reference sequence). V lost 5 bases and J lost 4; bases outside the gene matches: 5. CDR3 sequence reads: CAWEGGGKNIQYF. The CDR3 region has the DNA TGTGCCTGGGAAGGGGGCGGGAAAAACATTCAGTACTTC.

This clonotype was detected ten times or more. As DNA, the CDR3 is TGTGCCAGCAGTCCCCGGGACGGACTCGGCTCTGGAAACACCATATATTTT. As protein: CASSPRDGLGSGNTIYF. The genes are TRBV6-1 and TRBJ1-3, with D maybe TRBD1 (5 bases). Germline V gives CDR1 MNHNS, CDR2 SASEGT. V was clipped by 5 bases and J by 0 bases, with 17 bases between them. The CDR3 is made up of 17 amino acids.